The 26 T cell receptor beta chains below were found in one sample sequenced in a study of T cells in localized non-small cell lung cancer. TCRdb's copy holds only in-frame clones and misses some; the assay was immunoSEQ multiplex PCR. The sample holds under 25,000 clones; 88% are singletons and the top ten take about 23%. The starting material was PBMCs, obtained before any cancer treatment. The receptors were sampled from a man between 40 and 69 years old with stage II squamous cell lung carcinoma.

This clone was found once. The chain joins TRBV6-6 to TRBJ2-7; D call uncertain. This CDR3 is built from 13 residues. V lost 7 bases and J 8 bases, leaving 18 bases between the germline ends. Germline lookup yields CDR1 MNHNY and CDR2 SVGAGI (reference sequence). The CDR3 here is CASTPPVSFKQYF. Written as DNA, the CDR3 is TGTGCCAGCACCCCCCCGGTGTCCTTCAAGCAGTACTTC.

The V gene is TRBV19, the J gene TRBJ2-1, with D possibly TRBD1 on 6 matching bases. The V gene's germline CDR1 is LNHDA and CDR2 SQIVND (reference sequence). The CDR3 spans 18 residues. The germline V and J ends were trimmed by 5 bases and 4 bases, with 24 bases remaining between them. The CDR3 is CASSLGQFNRGFYNEQFF. CDR3 sequence (DNA): TGTGCCAGTAGTCTCGGACAGTTTAACAGAGGCTTTTACAATGAGCAGTTCTTC. The variable domain in full, with the rest retrieved from reference TRBV19 and TRBJ2-1, is DGGITQSPKYLFRKEGQNVTLSCEQNLNHDAMYWYRQDPGQGLRLIYYSQIVNDFQKGDIAEGYSVSREKKESFPLTVTSAQKNPTAFYLCASSLGQFNRGFYNEQFFGPGTRLTVL.

This rearrangement joins TRBV5-1 to TRBJ2-1; 8 nucleotides agree with TRBD1. J gave up 6 bases and V 0 bases, and 8 bases lay outside the gene matches. The germline gives CDR1 SGHRS, CDR2 YFSETQ. The CDR3 runs to 16 residues. CDR3 sequence (DNA): TGCGCCAGCAGCTTGGGGGCCAGGGGGCGCACCAATGAGCAGTTCTTC. Residues: CASSLGARGRTNEQFF.

The rearrangement links TRBV19 to TRBJ2-1; D remains ambiguous. CDR3 size: 15 residues. With 7 bases removed from V and 0 bases from J, the gap between germline ends came to 13 bases. CDR1 and CDR2 (germline): LNHDA, SQIVND (reference sequence). The CDR3 protein is CASTSTVSSYNEQFF. For the CDR3, the DNA is TGTGCCAGTACCTCGACTGTTAGCTCCTACAATGAGCAGTTCTTC.

The table lists this clone with a count of one. The gene calls are TRBV18 and TRBJ1-4; D call uncertain. CDR3 length: 14 amino acids. The V and J ends lost 3 bases and 6 bases respectively, with 11 bases between them. Germline-derived CDR1 and CDR2 are KGHSH and LQKENI. The CDR3 protein is CASSPRGDDEKLFF. The CDR3 DNA reads as TGTGCCAGCTCACCGCGGGGTGATGATGAAAAACTGTTTTTT.

The V call is TRBV9, the J call TRBJ1-2; D is possibly TRBD1 (6 bases). Germline V gene sequence: CDR1 SGDLS, CDR2 YYNGEE. Trimming took 3 bases from V and 4 from J, leaving 10 bases between them. The CDR3 is 13 amino acids. The chain's CDR3 is CASSARGGYGYTF. Written as DNA, the CDR3 is TGTGCCAGCAGCGCGAGGGGGGGCTATGGCTACACCTTC.

The CDR3 nucleotides are TGTGCCAGCAGCTCTGAGGGACAGGGCCTCGACGAGCAGTACTTC. Translating gives CASSSEGQGLDEQYF. This sequence joins TRBV9 and TRBJ2-7, with 9 bases aligning to TRBD1. Trimming took 4 bases from V and 5 from J; bases not matched to a gene: 10. The CDR3 consists of 15 residues. The germline V gene encodes CDR1 SGDLS and CDR2 YYNGEE. The full variable domain, its missing parts supplied by reference TRBV9 and TRBJ2-7, is DSGVTQTPKHLITATGQRVTLRCSPRSGDLSVYWYQQSLDQGLQFLIQYYNGEERAKGNILERFSAQQFPDLHSELNLSSLELGDSALYFCASSSEGQGLDEQYFGPGTRLTVT.

For this clone: A read error may produce the germline difference seen at one junction end. This chain uses TRBV5-1 with TRBJ2-1, with 9 bases lining up with TRBD1. This CDR3 has 16 amino acids. Germline CDR1 is SGHRS and CDR2 is YFSETQ. The CDR3 loop reads CASSLAGTGSSNEQFF. The CDR3, as DNA: TGCGCCAGCAGCTTGGCCGGGACAGGGTCCTCCAATGAGCAGTTCTTC.

The rearrangement uses TRBV28 and TRBJ1-1; no reliable D call. Per germline, CDR1 MDHEN and CDR2 SYDVKM. The CDR3 sequence is 13 residues long. CDR3 loop: CAILRDLNTEAFF. The CDR3 DNA reads TGTGCGATATTGAGGGATCTGAACACTGAAGCTTTCTTT. The whole variable domain, remainder taken from reference TRBV28 and TRBJ1-1, is DVKVTQSSRYLVKRTGEKVFLECVQDMDHENMFWYRQDPGLGLRLIYFSYDVKMKEKGDIPEGYSVSREKKERFSLILESASTNQTSMYLCAILRDLNTEAFFGQGTRLTVV.

The V gene is TRBV4-1, the J gene TRBJ2-1, with D perhaps TRBD2 (5 bases). The CDR3 loop spans 16 amino acids. CDR1 MGHRA and CDR2 YSYEKL come from the germline V gene. Trimming took 0 bases from V and 7 from J, leaving 16 bases between them. The CDR3 is CASSQEAASWVNEQFF. CDR3 sequence (DNA): TGCGCCAGCAGCCAAGAAGCGGCTAGCTGGGTGAATGAGCAGTTCTTC.

The chain has TRBV6-6 and TRBJ1-5; D remains unclear. Trimming stripped 8 bases from V and 1 base from J, with 6 bases between. CDR1 MNHNY and CDR2 SVGAGI come from the germline V gene (reference sequence). The CDR3 covers 12 residues. Written as DNA, the CDR3 is TGTGCCAGCGCTGGGAGCAATCAGCCCCAGCATTTT. This sequence encodes CASAGSNQPQHF.

The chain couples TRBV6-5 to TRBJ2-7, with 8 bases that match TRBD2. Germline CDR1 is MNHEY and CDR2 is SVGAGI. CDR3 length: 15 amino acids. J lost 0 bases, V lost 2 bases, and 3 bases had no gene match. CDR3: CASSYDGRGSYEQYF. CDR3 DNA: TGTGCCAGCAGTTACGACGGGAGGGGCTCCTACGAGCAGTACTTC.

The rearrangement links TRBV19 to TRBJ1-1, with no clear D. Trimming pared 3 bases from V and 2 bases from J, leaving 10 bases between. In germline, CDR1 is LNHDA, CDR2 SQIVND (reference sequence). The CDR3 covers 14 residues. This CDR3 is CASSIGSYNTEAFF. In nucleotides, the CDR3 is TGTGCCAGTAGTATCGGTAGTTATAACACTGAAGCTTTCTTT. Full variable domain (outside the CDR3, taken from reference TRBV19 and TRBJ1-1): DGGITQSPKYLFRKEGQNVTLSCEQNLNHDAMYWYRQDPGQGLRLIYYSQIVNDFQKGDIAEGYSVSREKKESFPLTVTSAQKNPTAFYLCASSIGSYNTEAFFGQGTRLTVV.

CDR3: CASSPNSEGLQYF. The CDR3 DNA reads as TGTGCCAGCTCACCTAACTCCGAGGGCCTTCAGTACTTC. The genes are TRBV18 and TRBJ2-4; possibly TRBD2 for D (5 bases). Germline V gene lookup returns CDR1 KGHSH and CDR2 LQKENI. CDR3 length: 13 residues. The ends were cut back, 3 bases at V and 11 bases at J, with 14 bases in the middle. The full variable domain, rest sourced from reference TRBV18 and TRBJ2-4, is NAGVMQNPRHLVRRRGQEARLRCSPMKGHSHVYWYRQLPEEGLKFMVYLQKENIIDESGMPKERFSAEFPKEGPSILRIQQVVRGDSAAYFCASSPNSEGLQYFGAGTRLSVL.

The chain is built from TRBV7-2 and TRBJ2-3, with a weak D call TRBD1 (6 bases). V was clipped by 2 bases and J by 4 bases, with 13 bases between them. CDR3 length: 15 amino acids. Germline V gives CDR1 SGHTA, CDR2 FQGNSA. In nucleotides, the CDR3 is TGTGCCAGCAGCTTAACAGGGAATAGCGCAGATACGCAGTATTTT. Translated, it gives CASSLTGNSADTQYF.

The genes are TRBV7-2 and TRBJ2-2; 12 bases fit TRBD2. V gave up 2 bases and J gave up 2 bases; unmatched junction bases: 3. From germline, CDR1 is SGHTA and CDR2 FQGNSA. CDR3 length: 17 amino acids. CDR3 loop: CASSLQGLAGNTGELFF. The CDR3 bases are TGTGCCAGCAGCTTACAGGGACTAGCGGGCAACACCGGGGAGCTGTTTTTT.

The genes are TRBV10-1 and TRBJ2-3, with 10 positions matching TRBD2. With V trimmed by 5 bases and J by 0 bases, 8 bases remained unmatched. CDR1 WNHNN and CDR2 SYGVQD come from the germline V gene (reference sequence). This CDR3 comprises 17 residues. CDR3 residues: CASSPSGGAISTDTQYF. The CDR3 DNA reads TGCGCCAGCAGTCCGAGCGGGGGGGCTATCAGCACAGATACGCAGTATTTT.

The chain has TRBV25-1 and TRBJ2-1, with D perhaps matching TRBD1 or TRBD2 (5 bases each). The ends were cut back, 4 bases at V and 3 bases at J, with 10 bases in the middle. This CDR3 has 14 residues. Germline CDR1 and CDR2: MGHDK and SYGVNS. The CDR3 bases are TGTGCCAGCAGTGTAACGGGACGCTACAATGAGCAGTTCTTC. Its protein product is CASSVTGRYNEQFF.

This sequence joins TRBV11-2 and TRBJ2-7; 7 bases map to TRBD2. This CDR3 contains 14 residues. Germline lookup yields CDR1 SGHAT and CDR2 FQNNGV. Trimming cost V 3 bases and J 2 bases; bases outside gene matches: 4. CDR3 amino acids: CASSFSGRTYEQYF. The CDR3 DNA is TGTGCCAGCAGCTTCTCCGGGAGGACCTACGAGCAGTACTTC.

This chain connects TRBV30 to TRBJ1-4; D is unclear. The ends were cut back, 8 bases at V and 3 bases at J, with 19 bases in the middle. Germline assignment: CDR1 GTSNPN and CDR2 SVGIG (reference sequence). The CDR3 loop spans 15 amino acids. DNA of the CDR3: TGTGCCGGGCTCCGGGTGGGGAACCCTAATGAAAAACTGTTTTTT. Protein sequence: CAGLRVGNPNEKLFF.

This clone was recorded only once. The J gene is TRBJ2-2, the V gene TRBV11-3; 7 nucleotides line up with TRBD2. Germline CDR1 is SGHNT and CDR2 is YENEEA. This CDR3 has 14 residues. V lost 1 base, J lost 6 bases, and 2 bases stayed unmatched. The CDR3 is CASSLGDYAGELFF. The CDR3 bases are TGTGCCAGCAGCTTAGGGGACTACGCCGGGGAGCTGTTTTTT.

The chain has TRBV7-9 and TRBJ2-4; tentatively, D is TRBD1 or TRBD2 (5 bases each). This CDR3 spans 16 amino acids. Germline loops: CDR1 SEHNR, CDR2 FQNEAQ (reference sequence). The ends were cut back, 8 bases at V and 6 bases at J, with 23 bases in the middle. In DNA form, the CDR3 reads TGTGCCAGCCGACCCGGGGCAGGATCCAATCTAAACATTCAGTACTTC. Translation: CASRPGAGSNLNIQYF. Complete variable domain (other parts from reference TRBV7-9 and TRBJ2-4): DTGVSQNPRHKITKRGQNVTFRCDPISEHNRLYWYRQTLGQGPEFLTYFQNEAQLEKSRLLSDRFSAERPKGSFSTLEIQRTEQGDSAMYLCASRPGAGSNLNIQYFGAGTRLSVL.

This chain joins TRBV5-1 and TRBJ2-5; 12 positions agree with TRBD1. Germline CDR1 and CDR2: SGHRS and YFSETQ. J lost 5 bases, V lost 2 bases, and 4 bases had no gene match. CDR3 length equals 15 residues. This CDR3 reads CASSLGTGGAETQYF. The CDR3 DNA reads as TGCGCCAGCAGCTTAGGGACAGGGGGCGCGGAGACCCAGTACTTC.

The chain joins TRBV6-6 to TRBJ2-5, with 8 bases that match TRBD2. The CDR3 is made up of 13 amino acids. Per germline, CDR1 MNHNY and CDR2 SVGAGI (reference sequence). The junction had 1 base not matched to a gene; V was cut back by 2 bases and J by 5 bases. In DNA form, the CDR3 reads TGTGCCAGCAGTTACGAGCGGGGGGAGACCCAGTACTTC. Its translation is CASSYERGETQYF.

This sequence joins TRBV7-9 and TRBJ2-5; TRBD2 aligns across 9 bases. J was trimmed by 1 base and V by 4 bases; bases with no gene match: 4. Germline assignment: CDR1 SEHNR and CDR2 FQNEAQ (reference sequence). This CDR3 has 15 residues. The CDR3 sequence is CASSSASGTQETQYF. CDR3 nucleotide sequence: TGTGCCAGCAGCTCCGCTAGCGGGACCCAAGAGACCCAGTACTTC.

The chain carries TRBV5-1 and TRBJ1-2, with D possibly matching TRBD1 (6 bases). Trimming stripped 2 bases from V and 4 bases from J, with 12 bases between. This CDR3 is built from 14 residues. Germline CDR1 reads SGHRS; CDR2 reads YFSETQ. CDR3 amino acids: CASSFLQGGYGYTF. CDR3 coding DNA: TGCGCCAGCAGCTTCTTACAGGGCGGCTATGGCTACACCTTC.